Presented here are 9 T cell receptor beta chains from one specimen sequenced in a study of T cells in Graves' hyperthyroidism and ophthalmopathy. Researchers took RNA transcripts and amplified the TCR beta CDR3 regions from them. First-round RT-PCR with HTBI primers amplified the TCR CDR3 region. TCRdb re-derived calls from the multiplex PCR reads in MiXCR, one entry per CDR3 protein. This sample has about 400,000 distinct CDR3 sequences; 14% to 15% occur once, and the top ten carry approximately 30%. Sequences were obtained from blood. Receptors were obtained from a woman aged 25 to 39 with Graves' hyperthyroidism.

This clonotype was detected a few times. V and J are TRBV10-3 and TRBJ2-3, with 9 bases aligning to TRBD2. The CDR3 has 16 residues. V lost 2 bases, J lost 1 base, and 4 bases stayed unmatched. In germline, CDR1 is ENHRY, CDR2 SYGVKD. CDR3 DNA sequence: TGTGCCATCAGTGAGATCCAGCGGGAGGGCACAGATACGCAGTATTTT. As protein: CAISEIQREGTDTQYF.

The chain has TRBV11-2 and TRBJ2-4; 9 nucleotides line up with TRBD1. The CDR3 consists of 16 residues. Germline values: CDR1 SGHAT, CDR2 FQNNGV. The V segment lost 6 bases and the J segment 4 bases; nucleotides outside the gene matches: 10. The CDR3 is CASRGTGGVGKNIQYF. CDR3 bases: TGTGCCAGCAGGGGAACAGGGGGCGTTGGAAAAAACATTCAGTACTTC.

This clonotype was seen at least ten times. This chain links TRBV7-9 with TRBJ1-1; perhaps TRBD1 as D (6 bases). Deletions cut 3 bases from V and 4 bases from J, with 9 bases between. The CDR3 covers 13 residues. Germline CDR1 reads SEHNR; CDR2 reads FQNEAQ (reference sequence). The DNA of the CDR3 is TGTGCCAGCAGCTTTGACAGGCTCACTGAAGCTTTCTTT. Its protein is CASSFDRLTEAFF. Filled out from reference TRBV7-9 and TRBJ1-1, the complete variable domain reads DTGVSQNPRHKITKRGQNVTFRCDPISEHNRLYWYRQTLGQGPEFLTYFQNEAQLEKSRLLSDRFSAERPKGSFSTLEIQRTEQGDSAMYLCASSFDRLTEAFFGQGTRLTVV.

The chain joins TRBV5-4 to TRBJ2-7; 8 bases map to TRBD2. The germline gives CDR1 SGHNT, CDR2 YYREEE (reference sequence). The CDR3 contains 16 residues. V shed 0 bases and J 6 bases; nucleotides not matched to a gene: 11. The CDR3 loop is CASSLGILAGGSEQYF. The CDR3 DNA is TGTGCCAGCAGCTTGGGGATCCTGGCGGGAGGTAGCGAGCAGTACTTC.

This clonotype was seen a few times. Here the CDR3 DNA reads TGTGCCAGTAGTATAGCCAGCGGGATGTACAATGAGCAGTTCTTC. Translating gives CASSIASGMYNEQFF. This chain links TRBV19 with TRBJ2-1; the match to TRBD2 covers 7 bases. This CDR3 is 15 amino acids long. Germline trimming cut 1 base from V and 4 bases from J; bases unmatched to any gene: 4. Germline V CDR1 and CDR2: LNHDA, SQIVND (reference sequence). The full variable domain, with the rest looked up from reference TRBV19 and TRBJ2-1, is DGGITQSPKYLFRKEGQNVTLSCEQNLNHDAMYWYRQDPGQGLRLIYYSQIVNDFQKGDIAEGYSVSREKKESFPLTVTSAQKNPTAFYLCASSIASGMYNEQFFGPGTRLTVL.

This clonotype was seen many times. The CDR3 coding sequence is TGTGCCAGCAGCTTAGCCGCGGGAGGTACCACCGGGGAGCTGTTTTTT. It codes for CASSLAAGGTTGELFF. The chain uses TRBV11-2 and TRBJ2-2, with TRBD2 matching over 8 bases. The V gene's germline CDR1 is SGHAT and CDR2 FQNNGV. V gave up 1 base and J gave up 4 bases; unmatched junction bases: 5. CDR3 length: 16 residues.

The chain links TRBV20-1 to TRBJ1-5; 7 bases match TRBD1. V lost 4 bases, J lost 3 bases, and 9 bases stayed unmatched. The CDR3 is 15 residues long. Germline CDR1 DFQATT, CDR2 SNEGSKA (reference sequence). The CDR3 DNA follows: TGCAGTGCTACTACCGGGACAGTACACAATCAGCCCCAGCATTTT. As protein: CSATTGTVHNQPQHF.

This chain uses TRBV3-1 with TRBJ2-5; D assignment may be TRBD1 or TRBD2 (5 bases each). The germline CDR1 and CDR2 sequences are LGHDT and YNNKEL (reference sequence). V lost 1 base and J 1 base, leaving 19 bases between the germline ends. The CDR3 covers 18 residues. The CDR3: CASSQGTLAGASQETQYF. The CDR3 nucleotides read TGTGCCAGCAGCCAAGGTACCCTAGCTGGGGCGTCCCAAGAGACCCAGTACTTC.

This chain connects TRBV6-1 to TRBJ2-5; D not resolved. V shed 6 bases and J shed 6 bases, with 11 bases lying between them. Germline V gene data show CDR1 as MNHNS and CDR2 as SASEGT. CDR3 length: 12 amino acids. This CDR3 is CASRTWGKTQYF. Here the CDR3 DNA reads TGTGCCAGCAGGACCTGGGGTAAGACCCAGTACTTC.